A single T cell receptor beta chain is shown here with its context. As yet, its antigen is unknown. Donors counted as nominally healthy when sampled, yet unrecorded immune exposures were likely. This CDR3 contains 14 residues. Trimming took 8 bases from V and 5 from J; bases not matched to a gene: 6. From germline, CDR1 is SGHRS and CDR2 YFSETQ. This sample is drawn from a study of cytomegalovirus exposure and HLA in healthy donors. Study details: Unique TCRs from HLA-typed donors, 65 million to 85 million of them, were held in an early data release.

13 Jbeta primers and 60 Vbeta primers were used for the PCR. Sequenced by immunoSEQ multiplex PCR; TCRdb stores in-frame clones only, minus some. The data contain roughly 120,000 clones, nearly 65% of them singletons. Study-wide findings and caveats: Certain indistinguishable V segments, among them TRBV6-2 and TRBV6-3, were excluded. A further, later analysis showed that HLA-associated TCR beta chains (compared with equally common others) were more clonally expanded.

This sequence originates from a man aged 40-49 years in good health and CMV-seropositive. This chain connects TRBV5-1 to TRBJ1-6; the match to TRBD1 covers 8 bases. The sample taken for sequencing was PBMCs. CDR3 DNA sequence: TGCGCCAGTCGGACAGGGTCGAATAATTCACCCCTCCACTTT. Translating it yields CASRTGSNNSPLHF.